This TCR beta chain stems from a study of T cell responses to AZD1222 COVID-19 vaccine. Study context: Recipients boosted at about 4 weeks or about 12 weeks are pooled. Overall study results and limits: Baseline antibody screening turned up just six seropositive AZD1222 recipients. The study found Spike-specific TCR breadth and depth rose after two AZD1222 doses. None of the repertoires were sampled until the peak T cell response had passed.

The germline CDR1 and CDR2 sequences are GTSNPN and SVGIG (reference sequence). Unmatched junction bases numbered 3, after V lost 4 bases and J lost 4 bases. The CDR3 contains 12 residues. Assay: immunoSEQ multiplex PCR; the TCRdb copy retains only in-frame clones and omits some. The repertoire holds about 130,000 clones, with roughly 90% as singletons. As regards this clone: As yet, its antigen is unknown.

The material was peripheral blood, obtained on day 0 of AZD1222 vaccination. The genes are TRBV30 and TRBJ2-7; 8 bases agree with TRBD2. This TCR was recovered from an adult in good health. The CDR3 loop is CAWTGGGYEQYF. CDR3 nucleotide sequence: TGTGCCTGGACCGGGGGGGGGTACGAGCAGTACTTC.